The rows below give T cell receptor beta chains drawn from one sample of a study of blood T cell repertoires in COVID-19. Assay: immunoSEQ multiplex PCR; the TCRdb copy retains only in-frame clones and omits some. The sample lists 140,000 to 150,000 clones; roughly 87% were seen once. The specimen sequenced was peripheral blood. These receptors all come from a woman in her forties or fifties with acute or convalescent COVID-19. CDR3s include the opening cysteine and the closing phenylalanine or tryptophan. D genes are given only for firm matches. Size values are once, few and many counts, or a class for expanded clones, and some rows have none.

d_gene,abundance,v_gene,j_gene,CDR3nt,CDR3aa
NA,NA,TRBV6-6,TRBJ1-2,TGTGCCAGCGTGGAAGACGGAGACTATGGCTACACCTTC,CASVEDGDYGYTF
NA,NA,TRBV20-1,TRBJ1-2,TGCAGTGCCGACAGTAACTATGGCTACACCTTC,CSADSNYGYTF
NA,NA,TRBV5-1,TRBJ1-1,TGCGCCAGCAGCTTGGTCGGGGGGGAAGCTTTCTTT,CASSLVGGEAFF
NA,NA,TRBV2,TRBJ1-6,TGTGCCAGCATTCCCGACAGAAATAATTCACCCCTCCACTTT,CASIPDRNNSPLHF
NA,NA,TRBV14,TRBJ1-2,TGTGCCAGCAGCCCACGGTCTTTTGATGGCTACACCTTC,CASSPRSFDGYTF
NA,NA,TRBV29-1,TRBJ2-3,TGCAGCGTAGGGGAAGGCACAGATACGCAGTATTTT,CSVGEGTDTQYF
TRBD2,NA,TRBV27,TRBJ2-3,TGTGCCAGCAAAGTGGGACTAGCTGGCACAGATACGCAGTATTTT,CASKVGLAGTDTQYF
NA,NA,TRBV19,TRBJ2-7,TGTGCCAGTAGTACAGGTCTCGAGCAGTACTTC,CASSTGLEQYF
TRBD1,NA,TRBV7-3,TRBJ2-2,TGTGCCAGCAGCTTAAGTCGGCAGGGGGTCACCGGGGAGCTGTTTTTT,CASSLSRQGVTGELFF
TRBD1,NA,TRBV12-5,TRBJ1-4,TGTGCTAGTCCTCGACCCGGGACAGGGAATGAAAAACTGTTTTTT,CASPRPGTGNEKLFF
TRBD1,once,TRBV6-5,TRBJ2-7,TGTGCCAGCAGGCTACAGGGGACCCCCTACGAGCAGTACTTC,CASRLQGTPYEQYF
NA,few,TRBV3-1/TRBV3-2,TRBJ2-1,TGTGCCAGCAGCCCTGGGTCTACTAGGGTCCACAATGAGCAGTTCTTC,CASSPGSTRVHNEQFF
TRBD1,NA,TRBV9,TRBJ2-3,TGTGCCAGCGGTGGGGACAGGGTAAGCACAGATACGCAGTATTTT,CASGGDRVSTDTQYF
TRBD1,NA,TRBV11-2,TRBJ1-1,TGTGCCAGCAGCTTGAGGACAGGGAACACTGAAGCTTTCTTT,CASSLRTGNTEAFF
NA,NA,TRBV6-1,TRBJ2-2,TGTGCCAGCAGTGAAGTGCTAGGGGGATCCCCCAACACCGGGGAGCTGTTTTTT,CASSEVLGGSPNTGELFF
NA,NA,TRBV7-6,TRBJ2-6,TGTGCCAGCAAGGTAGCCGGGGCCAACGTCCTGACTTTC,CASKVAGANVLTF
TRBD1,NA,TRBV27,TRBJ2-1,TGTGCCAGCAGTTCGCTACCTGGGACAGGCCCCGGCGATGAGCAGTTCTTC,CASSSLPGTGPGDEQFF
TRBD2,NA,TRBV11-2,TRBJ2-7,TGTGCCAGCAGCTTAGATTGGACTAGCGGGAGTCCCTACGAGCAGTACTTC,CASSLDWTSGSPYEQYF
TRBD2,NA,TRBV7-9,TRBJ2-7,TGTGCCAGCAGCTTACGGCGGTCCGGGACTAGATTCTCCTACGAGCAGTACTTC,CASSLRRSGTRFSYEQYF
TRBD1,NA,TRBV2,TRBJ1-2,TGTGCCAGCAGTGACAGGGGGGACTATGGCTACACCTTC,CASSDRGDYGYTF
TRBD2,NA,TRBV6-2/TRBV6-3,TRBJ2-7,TGTGCCAGCAGTTACTCACTTAAGCGGGAGCGCAACGAGCAGTACTTC,CASSYSLKRERNEQYF
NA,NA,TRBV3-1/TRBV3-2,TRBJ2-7,TGTGCCAGCAGCCAAGGGGGCCACGAGCAGTACTTC,CASSQGGHEQYF
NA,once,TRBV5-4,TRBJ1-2,TGTGCCAGCAGCTTGGGTGGTGGGGGAGGTAAAAATGGCTACACCTTC,CASSLGGGGGKNGYTF
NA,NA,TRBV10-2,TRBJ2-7,TGCGCCAGCAGTGATCACCCAGTCTACGAGCAGTACTTC,CASSDHPVYEQYF